The 9 T cell receptor beta chains below all came from one sample that was sequenced in a study of cytomegalovirus exposure and HLA in healthy donors. Vbeta (60) and Jbeta (13) primers were used in the PCR. TCRdb's table, derived via immunoSEQ multiplex PCR, lists solely in-frame clones and lacks some. This sample yields 200,000 to 300,000 clones, of which 84% are seen a single time; 1.5% to 2.5% belongs to the top ten. Specimen: PBMCs. Receptors originate from a woman aged 40 to 50 in good health and CMV-seropositive.

V gene TRBV19 combines with J gene TRBJ2-5; tentatively, D is TRBD1 (6 bases). The CDR3 loop spans 14 amino acids. Germline V gene data show CDR1 as LNHDA and CDR2 as SQIVND (reference sequence). V lost 6 bases and J 5 bases, leaving 16 bases between the germline ends. CDR3 amino acids: CASSFGQIGETQYF. The CDR3 nucleotides read TGTGCCAGTAGCTTCGGACAGATCGGGGAGACCCAGTACTTC. Filled out from reference TRBV19 and TRBJ2-5, the complete variable domain reads DGGITQSPKYLFRKEGQNVTLSCEQNLNHDAMYWYRQDPGQGLRLIYYSQIVNDFQKGDIAEGYSVSREKKESFPLTVTSAQKNPTAFYLCASSFGQIGETQYFGPGTRLLVL.

The V gene is TRBV19, the J gene TRBJ1-2; TRBD1 might be the D (6 bases). Germline CDR1 LNHDA, CDR2 SQIVND (reference sequence). V was cut by 3 bases and J by 2 bases, with 13 bases left in between. The CDR3 is made up of 15 amino acids. The CDR3 region has the DNA TGTGCCAGTAGTATTGGGGGGGCGAGGAACTATGGCTACACCTTC. Its protein is CASSIGGARNYGYTF. Complete variable domain (other parts from reference TRBV19 and TRBJ1-2): DGGITQSPKYLFRKEGQNVTLSCEQNLNHDAMYWYRQDPGQGLRLIYYSQIVNDFQKGDIAEGYSVSREKKESFPLTVTSAQKNPTAFYLCASSIGGARNYGYTFGSGTRLTVV.

This clone was seen a few times. The chain is built from TRBV2 and TRBJ2-1; 8 bases map to TRBD2. The J segment lost 6 bases and the V segment lost 5 bases, leaving 9 bases of the junction unmatched. This CDR3 region has 15 residues. Germline V gives CDR1 SNHLY, CDR2 FYNNEI. CDR3 loop: CASSRPTGGPNEQFF. CDR3 nucleotides: TGTGCCAGCAGTAGACCTACGGGAGGGCCCAATGAGCAGTTCTTC.

In this sample, this clone turned up once. The rearrangement joins TRBV30 to TRBJ2-7; TRBD1 agrees at 7 bases. Per germline, CDR1 GTSNPN and CDR2 SVGIG (reference sequence). Unmatched junction bases numbered 2, after V lost 2 bases and J lost 4 bases. CDR3 length: 12 amino acids. The CDR3 DNA follows: TGTGCCTGGAGTAGACAGGGATACGAGCAGTACTTC. The encoded protein is CAWSRQGYEQYF.

The V and J genes are TRBV5-1 and TRBJ2-7; TRBD2 agrees at 10 bases. This CDR3 is 14 amino acids long. In germline, CDR1 is SGHRS, CDR2 YFSETQ. The junction had 2 bases not matched to a gene; V was cut back by 4 bases and J by 1 base. In nucleotides, the CDR3 is TGCGCCAGCAGCCCACTAGCGGGGTCCTACGAGCAGTACTTC. Protein product: CASSPLAGSYEQYF. The variable domain in full, with the rest retrieved from reference TRBV5-1 and TRBJ2-7, is KAGVTQTPRYLIKTRGQQVTLSCSPISGHRSVSWYQQTPGQGLQFLFEYFSETQRNKGNFPGRFSGRQFSNSRSEMNVSTLELGDSALYLCASSPLAGSYEQYFGPGTRLTVT.

J is TRBJ2-3 and V is TRBV19; 9 nucleotides agree with TRBD2. Unmatched junction bases numbered 9, after V lost 4 bases and J lost 1 base. Germline CDR1 LNHDA, CDR2 SQIVND (reference sequence). This CDR3 contains 17 residues. The CDR3 is CASSSNLRTSGTDTQYF. The CDR3 DNA reads TGTGCCAGTAGTAGTAATCTGAGGACTAGCGGCACAGATACGCAGTATTTT.

The gene calls are TRBV25-1 and TRBJ1-4, with D possibly TRBD1 on 5 matching bases. Germline loops: CDR1 MGHDK, CDR2 SYGVNS. The CDR3 loop spans 16 amino acids. The germline V and J ends were trimmed by 1 base and 4 bases, with 13 bases remaining between them. CDR3 in DNA: TGTGCCAGCAGTGAATTACAGGCAGGACATAATGAAAAACTGTTTTTT. It translates to CASSELQAGHNEKLFF. Full variable domain (missing parts from reference TRBV25-1 and TRBJ1-4): EADIYQTPRYLVIGTGKKITLECSQTMGHDKMYWYQQDPGMELHLIHYSYGVNSTEKGDLSSESTVSRIRTEHFPLTLESARPSHTSQYLCASSELQAGHNEKLFFGSGTQLSVL.

This chain uses TRBV7-2 with TRBJ2-3; D remains unclear. The length of the CDR3 is 16 residues. Germline V CDR1 and CDR2: SGHTA, FQGNSA. The ends were cut back, 0 bases at V and 2 bases at J, with 12 bases in the middle. The DNA of the CDR3 is TGTGCCAGCAGCTTAGCGGCGCGGATTTACACAGATACGCAGTATTTT. It encodes CASSLAARIYTDTQYF.

The gene calls are TRBV5-4 and TRBJ1-2, with D possibly being TRBD1 (5 bases). Germline CDR1 reads SGHNT; CDR2 reads YYREEE (reference sequence). The CDR3 sequence is 13 residues long. The germline V and J ends were trimmed by 6 bases and 3 bases, with 12 bases remaining between them. The CDR3 DNA reads TGTGCCAGCACGGGGGGGGATCACTATGGCTACACCTTC. This codes for CASTGGDHYGYTF.